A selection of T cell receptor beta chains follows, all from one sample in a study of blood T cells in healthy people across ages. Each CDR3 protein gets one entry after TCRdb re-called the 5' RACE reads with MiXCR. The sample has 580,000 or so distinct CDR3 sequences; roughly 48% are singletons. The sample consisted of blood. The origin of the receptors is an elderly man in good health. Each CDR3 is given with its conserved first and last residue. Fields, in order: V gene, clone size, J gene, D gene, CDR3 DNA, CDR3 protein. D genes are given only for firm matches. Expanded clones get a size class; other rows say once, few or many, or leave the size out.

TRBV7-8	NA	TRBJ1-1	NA	TGTGCCAGCACCTTCGGACTGCGTGCTGAAGCTTTCTTT	CASTFGLRAEAFF
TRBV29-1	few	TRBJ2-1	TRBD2	TGCAGCGTTGAATGGTGGAGTAGCGGGAGATACAATGAGCAGTTCTTC	CSVEWWSSGRYNEQFF
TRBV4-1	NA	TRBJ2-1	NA	TGCGCCAGCAGCCAGGGCCATGGCCCCGATAAAAATGAGCAGTTCTTC	CASSQGHGPDKNEQFF
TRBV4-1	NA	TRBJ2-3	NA	TGCGCCAGCAGCGACATACAGGGCTCGGAAGATACGCAGTATTTT	CASSDIQGSEDTQYF
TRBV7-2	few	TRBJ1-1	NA	TGTGCCAGCAGCGCGGACAGACTCACTGAAGCTTTCTTT	CASSADRLTEAFF
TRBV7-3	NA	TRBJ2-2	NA	TGTGCCAGCAGCACAGGACTAACATACGGGGAGCTGTTTTTT	CASSTGLTYGELFF
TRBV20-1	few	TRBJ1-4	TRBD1	TGCAGTGCTTATCCAGGGGGCGCAGAAAATGAAAAACTGTTTTTT	CSAYPGGAENEKLFF
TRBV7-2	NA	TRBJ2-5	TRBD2	TGTGCCAGCAGCTCGGGACTAGCGGGGGGGCAAGATACCCAGTACTTC	CASSSGLAGGQDTQYF
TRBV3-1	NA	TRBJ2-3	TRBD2	TGTGCCAGCAGGGATACTAGCGGGAGGCCCAAGGATACGCAGTATTTT	CASRDTSGRPKDTQYF
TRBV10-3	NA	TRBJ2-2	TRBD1	TGTGCCAGAAGACAGGGGGAAACCGGGGAGCTGTTTTTT	CARRQGETGELFF
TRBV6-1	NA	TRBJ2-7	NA	TGTGCCAGCAGTGAACTGGCCGACCTTCCCTCCTACGAGCAGTACTTC	CASSELADLPSYEQYF
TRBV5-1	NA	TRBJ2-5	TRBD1	TGCGCCAGCAGTCTACAGGGGCCCTTCCAAGAGACCCAGTACTTC	CASSLQGPFQETQYF
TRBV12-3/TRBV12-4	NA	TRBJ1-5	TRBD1	TGTGCCAGCACCTTGGGACAGGGTGTTCAGCCCCAGCATTTT	CASTLGQGVQPQHF
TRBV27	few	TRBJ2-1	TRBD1	TGTGCCAGCAGTTCGGCGGACAGGGGTTACAATGAGCAGTTCTTC	CASSSADRGYNEQFF
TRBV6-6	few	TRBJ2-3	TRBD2	TGTGCCAGCAGCGACCCGCCTAGCGGGTCCACAGATACGCAGTATTTT	CASSDPPSGSTDTQYF
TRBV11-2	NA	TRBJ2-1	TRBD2	TGTGCCAGCAGCACCCACCCGGGACTAGCGGTAAATGAGCAGTTCTTC	CASSTHPGLAVNEQFF
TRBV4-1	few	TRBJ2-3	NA	TGCGCCAGCAGGCAGACAGATACGCAGTATTTT	CASRQTDTQYF
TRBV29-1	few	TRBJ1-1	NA	TGCAGCGTTGCAGGGGCGAACACTGAAGCTTTCTTT	CSVAGANTEAFF
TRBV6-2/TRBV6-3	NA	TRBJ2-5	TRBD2	TGTGCCAGCAGAACGGACATATGGACTAGCGGGGGACACGGGGAGACCCAGTACTTC	CASRTDIWTSGGHGETQYF
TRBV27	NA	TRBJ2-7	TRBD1	TGTGCCAGCAGCACAGGGGGCAGGGAGCAGTACTTC	CASSTGGREQYF
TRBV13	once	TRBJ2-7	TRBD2	TGTGCCAGCAGCCCCGACGGGGCTAGCGGGAGTATCGACGAGCAGTACTTC	CASSPDGASGSIDEQYF
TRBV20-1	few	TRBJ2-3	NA	TGCAGTGCTAGTTCTCGCACAGATACGCAGTATTTT	CSASSRTDTQYF
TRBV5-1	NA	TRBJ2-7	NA	TGCGCCAGCAGCTCACAGGCACCCGGACGGGAGCAGTACTTC	CASSSQAPGREQYF
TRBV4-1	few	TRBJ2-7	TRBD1	TGCGCCAGCAGCCAAGCGGTTACAGGGGGCCTTAACTCCTACGAGCAGTACTTC	CASSQAVTGGLNSYEQYF
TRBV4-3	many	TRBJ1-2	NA	TGCGCCAGCAGCCAAGTTACCTTTTATGGCTACACCTTC	CASSQVTFYGYTF
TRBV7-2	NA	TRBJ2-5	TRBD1	TGTGCCAGCAGCCGGAGGACAGGGGACCAAGAGACCCAGTACTTC	CASSRRTGDQETQYF
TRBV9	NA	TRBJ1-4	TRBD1	TGTGCCAGCAGCGACCGTGGCCAGGGGGCAACTAATGAAAAACTGTTTTTT	CASSDRGQGATNEKLFF
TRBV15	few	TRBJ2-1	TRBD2	TGTGCCACCAGCAGAGTCACGACTAGCGGGAGGAATGAGCAGTTCTTC	CATSRVTTSGRNEQFF
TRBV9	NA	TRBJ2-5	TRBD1	TGTGCCAGCAGCGTGGGTACAGGGGCCCAAGAGACCCAGTACTTC	CASSVGTGAQETQYF
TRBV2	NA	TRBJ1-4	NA	TGTGCCAGCAGTGACGGTGGCAGGGTAGAAGAAAAACTGTTTTTT	CASSDGGRVEEKLFF